This T cell receptor (beta chain) came from a study of blood T cell repertoires in COVID-19. At the level of the study: Sources were T cells, B-cell-depleted T cells, or PBMCs; the material itself was cDNA or gDNA.

V lost 0 bases, J lost 5 bases, and 5 bases stayed unmatched. CDR1 is SGHVS and CDR2 is FNYEAQ in the germline V gene. The length of the CDR3 is 15 residues. Original handling: For nucleated cells, counts were estimated from reference gene primer amplification. Some clones are missing from TCRdb's copy, which holds only in-frame ones; the method was immunoSEQ multiplex PCR. The V and J calls and clone size are taken from that table; D and trimming were inferred from the DNA. This sample carries about 63,000 clones, roughly 80% of them seen once, and the ten largest clones take 12%. The sample taken for sequencing was peripheral blood. The clonotype was recovered from a human donor in a cohort sampled during active COVID-19. The chain carries TRBV7-6 and TRBJ2-5; 8 positions match TRBD2. The CDR3 DNA sequence: TGTGCCAGCAGCTTAGCTGCGGGAGGAGGGGAGACCCAGTACTTC. Protein: CASSLAAGGGETQYF.